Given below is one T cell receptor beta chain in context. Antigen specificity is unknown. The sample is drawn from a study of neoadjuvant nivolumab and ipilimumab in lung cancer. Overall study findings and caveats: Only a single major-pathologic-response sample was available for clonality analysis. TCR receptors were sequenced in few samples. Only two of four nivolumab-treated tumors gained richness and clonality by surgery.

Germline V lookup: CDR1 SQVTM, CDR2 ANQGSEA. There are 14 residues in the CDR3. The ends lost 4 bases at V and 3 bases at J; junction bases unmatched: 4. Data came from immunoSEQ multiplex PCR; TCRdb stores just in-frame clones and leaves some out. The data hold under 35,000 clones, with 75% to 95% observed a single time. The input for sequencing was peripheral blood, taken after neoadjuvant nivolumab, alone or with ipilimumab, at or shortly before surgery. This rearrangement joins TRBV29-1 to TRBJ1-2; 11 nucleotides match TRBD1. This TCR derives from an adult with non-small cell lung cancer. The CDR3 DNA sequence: TGCAGCGTTGGGAGGACAGGGGGCGACTATGGCTACACCTTC. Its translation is CSVGRTGGDYGYTF.